This T cell receptor beta chain is from a study of T cells in tuberculosis. The overall study: This South African cohort compared adolescents with or without latent tuberculosis against adults with active tuberculosis. Within 7 days of starting treatment, or before, PBMC were stored.

Assay: immunoSEQ multiplex PCR; the TCRdb copy retains only in-frame clones and omits some. Of approximately 53,000 clones detected, 90% to 95% appear once; the ten largest clones hold about 1.3%. Time point given: new active TB diagnosis, blood taken before or within 7 days of starting treatment. From germline, CDR1 is SGHNT and CDR2 YYREEE (reference sequence). The CDR3 is made up of 14 amino acids. The V gene end was trimmed by 4 bases and the J gene end by 4 bases; junction bases not matched to a gene: 5. On this clone: Its antigen is unknown. Other DNA sequences from this sample encode an identical CDR3 as well.

Study-level findings and limits: Active tuberculosis patients had shorter CDR3-alpha; the beta difference was nonsignificant.

Material: PBMCs, obtained at tuberculosis diagnosis. The receptor comes from an adult with tuberculosis. J is TRBJ2-7 and V is TRBV5-4, with 10 positions matching TRBD1. CDR3 residues: CASSGGQGRYEQYF. CDR3 in DNA: TGTGCCAGCAGCGGGGGACAGGGGAGATACGAGCAGTACTTC.